This T cell receptor beta chain was found in a study of T cells in Graves' hyperthyroidism and ophthalmopathy. Comment on this clonotype: Its matching antigen is unknown.

Pregnant or lactating patients were excluded, as were those with uncontrolled infection or other autoimmune disease. V dropped 0 bases and J dropped 8 bases, with 14 bases sitting between them. The CDR3 runs 14 residues. Germline CDR1 is SGHRS and CDR2 is YFSETQ. RNA transcripts gave rise to amplified TCR beta CDR3 regions. A set of HTBI primers served as the primers for a first-round RT-PCR of the TCR CDR3. TCRdb used MiXCR to reprocess the multiplex PCR reads, holding one entry per CDR3 protein. The top ten hold 17% of the sample, which has fewer than 600,000 distinct CDR3 sequences, 13% to 15% seen once. Whole-study results and caveats: Most thyroid clonotypes expanded above 0.001 appeared in blood too. Ophthalmopathy got predicted by the model a median approximately six months before its onset.

The sequencing input was blood. V is TRBV5-1 and J is TRBJ1-2; no definite D call. The origin of this receptor is a woman aged 18 to 35 with Graves' hyperthyroidism. CDR3 DNA: TGCGCCAGCAGCTTGGCTCTAGGGCGTAAGGGCTACACCTTC. Protein product: CASSLALGRKGYTF. The full variable domain, in which reference TRBV5-1 and TRBJ1-2 provide the parts outside the CDR3, is KAGVTQTPRYLIKTRGQQVTLSCSPISGHRSVSWYQQTPGQGLQFLFEYFSETQRNKGNFPGRFSGRQFSNSRSEMNVSTLELGDSALYLCASSLALGRKGYTFGSGTRLTVV.